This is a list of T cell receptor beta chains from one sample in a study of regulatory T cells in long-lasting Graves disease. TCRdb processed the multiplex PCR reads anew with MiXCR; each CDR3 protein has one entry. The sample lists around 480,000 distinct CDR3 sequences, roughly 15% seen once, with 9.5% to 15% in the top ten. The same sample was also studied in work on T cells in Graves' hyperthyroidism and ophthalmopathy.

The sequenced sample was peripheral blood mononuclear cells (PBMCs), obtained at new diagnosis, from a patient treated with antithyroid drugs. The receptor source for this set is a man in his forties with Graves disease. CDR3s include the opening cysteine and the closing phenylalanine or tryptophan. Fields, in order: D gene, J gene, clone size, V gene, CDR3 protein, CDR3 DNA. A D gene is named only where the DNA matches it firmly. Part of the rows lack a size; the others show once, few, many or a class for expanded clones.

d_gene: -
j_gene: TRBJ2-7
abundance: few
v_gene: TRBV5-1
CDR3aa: CASSLLGSVLSEQYF
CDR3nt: TGCGCCAGCAGCTTGCTGGGGTCGGTTTTGAGCGAGCAGTACTTC

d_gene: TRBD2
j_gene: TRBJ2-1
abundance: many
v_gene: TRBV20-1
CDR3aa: CSARPGLAGEQQFF
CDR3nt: TGCAGTGCTAGACCGGGACTAGCGGGAGAGCAGCAGTTCTTC

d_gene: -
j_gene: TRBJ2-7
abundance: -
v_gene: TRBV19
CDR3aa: CASSRGGRGDEQYF
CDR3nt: TGTGCCAGTAGTAGAGGGGGGAGAGGCGACGAGCAGTACTTC

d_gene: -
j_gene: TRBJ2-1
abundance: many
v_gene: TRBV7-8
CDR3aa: CASNPIGRNEQFF
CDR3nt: TGTGCCAGCAACCCCATTGGGCGCAATGAGCAGTTCTTC

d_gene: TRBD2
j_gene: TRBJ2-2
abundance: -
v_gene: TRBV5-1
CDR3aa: CASSPPGTRTGELFF
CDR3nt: TGCGCCAGCAGCCCCCCCGGGACTAGAACCGGGGAGCTGTTTTTT

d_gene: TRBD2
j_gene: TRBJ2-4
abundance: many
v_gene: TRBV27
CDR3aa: CASSPIAGRGENIQYF
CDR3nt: TGTGCCAGCAGTCCCATAGCGGGAAGGGGGGAAAACATTCAGTACTTC

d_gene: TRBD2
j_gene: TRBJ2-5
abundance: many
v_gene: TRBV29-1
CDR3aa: CSADSGGQETQYF
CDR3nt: TGCAGCGCCGACTCGGGGGGCCAAGAGACCCAGTACTTC

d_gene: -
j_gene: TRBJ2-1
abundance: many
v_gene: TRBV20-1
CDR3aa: CSARIAGLPYNEQFF
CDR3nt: TGCAGTGCTAGAATCGCTGGCCTCCCTTACAATGAGCAGTTCTTC

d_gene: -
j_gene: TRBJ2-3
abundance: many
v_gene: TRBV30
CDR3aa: CAWSVRVVSTDTQYF
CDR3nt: TGTGCCTGGAGTGTACGGGTCGTTAGCACAGATACGCAGTATTTT

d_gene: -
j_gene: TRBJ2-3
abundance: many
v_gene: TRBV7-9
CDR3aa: CASIAAHTDTQYF
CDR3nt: TGTGCCAGCATCGCAGCTCACACAGATACGCAGTATTTT

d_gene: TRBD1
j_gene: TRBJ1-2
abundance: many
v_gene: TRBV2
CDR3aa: CASSVGAGGIYGYTF
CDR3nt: TGTGCCAGCAGTGTGGGGGCAGGGGGCATTTATGGCTACACCTTC

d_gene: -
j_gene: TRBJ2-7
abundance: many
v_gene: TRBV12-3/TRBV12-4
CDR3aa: CASSRLRRGEQYF
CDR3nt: TGTGCCAGCAGTCGTCTAAGGCGTGGCGAGCAGTACTTC

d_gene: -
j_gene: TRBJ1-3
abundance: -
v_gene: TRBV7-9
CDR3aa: CASSSSGLGNTIYF
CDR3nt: TGTGCCAGCAGTTCCTCGGGACTTGGAAACACCATATATTTT

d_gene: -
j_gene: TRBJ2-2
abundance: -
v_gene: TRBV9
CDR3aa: CASSVRRQGSAGELFF
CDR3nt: TGTGCCAGCAGCGTACGCAGGCAGGGGTCCGCCGGGGAGCTGTTTTTT

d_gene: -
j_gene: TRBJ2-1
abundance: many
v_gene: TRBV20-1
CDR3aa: CSARDFKAVNEQFF
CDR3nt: TGCAGTGCTCGGGACTTCAAGGCGGTCAATGAGCAGTTCTTC

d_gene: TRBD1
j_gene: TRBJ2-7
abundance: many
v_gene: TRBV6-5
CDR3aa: CASSYSRGGAYEQYF
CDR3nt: TGTGCCAGCAGTTACTCGAGAGGGGGCGCGTACGAGCAGTACTTC

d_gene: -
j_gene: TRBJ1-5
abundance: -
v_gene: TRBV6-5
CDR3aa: CASSYSDRNYQPQHF
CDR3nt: TGTGCCAGCAGTTATTCCGACAGGAACTATCAGCCCCAGCATTTT

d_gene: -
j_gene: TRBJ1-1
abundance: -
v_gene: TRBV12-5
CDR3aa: CASGLVRGPATEAFF
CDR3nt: TGTGCTAGTGGTTTGGTAAGGGGTCCCGCAACTGAAGCTTTCTTT